These T cell receptor beta chains were read from a single sample in a study of blood T cell repertoires in COVID-19. The repertoire was sequenced with immunoSEQ multiplex PCR; TCRdb's copy has only in-frame clones and lacks some. The table lists approximately 59,000 clones, roughly 84% of them singletons. Input material: peripheral blood. The receptors shown here come from a man aged 40-49 years with active COVID-19. Both conserved end residues are part of each CDR3. The order of the fields is D gene, J gene, V gene, clone size, CDR3 DNA, CDR3 protein. A D gene is named only where the DNA matches it firmly. The size field is filled for only some rows; it gives once, few, many or a size class.

TRBD2 TRBJ2-1 TRBV6-5 - TGTGCCAGCAGTTACGGGCGGGAGCCATCCTACAATGAGCAGTTCTTC CASSYGREPSYNEQFF
TRBD1 TRBJ2-6 TRBV5-1 - TGCGCCAGCAGCGGACCCAGGGGGCTGGGTTTTGCTGGGGCCAACGTCCTGACTTTC CASSGPRGLGFAGANVLTF
TRBD1 TRBJ1-5 TRBV27 once TGTGCCAGCAGTGGGACAGAATATCAGCCCCAGCATTTT CASSGTEYQPQHF
TRBD2 TRBJ2-7 TRBV15 - TGTGCCACCAGCTTGTCTAGCGGGAGGAACGAGCAGTACTTC CATSLSSGRNEQYF
- TRBJ1-1 TRBV3-1/TRBV3-2 - TGTGCCAGCAGCCCGCCCACAGGACGGGACACTGAAGCTTTCTTT CASSPPTGRDTEAFF
TRBD1 TRBJ2-7 TRBV4-1 - TGCGCCAGCAGCCAAGAGGCGGGGACAGGGGGCTCCGAGCAGTACTTC CASSQEAGTGGSEQYF
- TRBJ1-1 TRBV18 - TGTGCCAGCTCACTTTCTTCAGGGGATGCTGAAGCTTTCTTT CASSLSSGDAEAFF
- TRBJ1-3 TRBV3-1/TRBV3-2 - TGTGCCAGCAGCCAGGAACTATCTGGAAACACCATATATTTT CASSQELSGNTIYF
TRBD2 TRBJ2-1 TRBV7-8 - TGTGCCAGCAGCGTCGGGACTAGCCTTTACAATGAGCAGTTCTTC CASSVGTSLYNEQFF
TRBD2 TRBJ2-5 TRBV27 - TGTGCCAGCAGTTGGGGGGGGCAAGAGACCCAGTACTTC CASSWGGQETQYF
- TRBJ2-4 TRBV4-1 once TGCGCCAGCAGCCAAGAACAAGGGGTGGGGGCCAAAAACATTCAGTACTTC CASSQEQGVGAKNIQYF
- TRBJ1-2 TRBV3-1/TRBV3-2 - TGTGCCAGCAGCCAAGGAGGGGGTAACTATGGCTACACCTTC CASSQGGGNYGYTF
- TRBJ1-5 TRBV2 - TGTGCCACCTCGGGAGGAAGCTTGCCGCCCCAGCATTTT CATSGGSLPPQHF
TRBD2 TRBJ2-5 TRBV12-3/TRBV12-4 once TGTGCCAGCACCGTAGCGGGAAGAGAGACCCAGTACTTC CASTVAGRETQYF
- TRBJ1-2 TRBV19 - TGTGCCAGTAGTATATTCGGCACCGCGGATGGCTACACCTTC CASSIFGTADGYTF
TRBD2 TRBJ2-7 TRBV19 - TGTGCCAGTAGTATCGTTGCTAGCGGGAGTTCCGAGCAGTACTTC CASSIVASGSSEQYF
- TRBJ2-7 TRBV18 - TGTGCCAGCTCACCCTTTCAGGGTCTCTACGAGCAGTACTTC CASSPFQGLYEQYF
TRBD1 TRBJ1-2 TRBV19 - TGTGCCAGTAGTATAGGCCCCCAGGGGGCCTATGGCTACACCTTC CASSIGPQGAYGYTF
- TRBJ2-5 TRBV5-1 - TGCGCCAGCAACACGGGACTCCAAGAGACCCAGTACTTC CASNTGLQETQYF
- TRBJ1-1 TRBV9 - TGTGCCAGCAGTACGGGTCCGAACACTGAAGCTTTCTTT CASSTGPNTEAFF
- TRBJ1-5 TRBV6-5 - TGTGCCAGCAGTACGGCAGGGGATCAGCCCCAGCATTTT CASSTAGDQPQHF
TRBD1 TRBJ1-1 TRBV9 few TGTGCCAGCAGCCCGACGACAGGGTCAAGTGAAGCTTTCTTT CASSPTTGSSEAFF
- TRBJ1-3 TRBV3-1/TRBV3-2 - TGTGCCAGCAGCCAACAAACAGTCTCTGGAAACACCATATATTTT CASSQQTVSGNTIYF
TRBD2 TRBJ2-3 TRBV2 - TGTGCCAGCCAGACAGGGTCCGGGACTAGCGGCACAGATACGCAGTATTTT CASQTGSGTSGTDTQYF
- TRBJ1-2 TRBV24-1 few TGTGCCACCAGTGACGCGTCTGGATCCGTCGGGGGCTACACCTTC CATSDASGSVGGYTF
- TRBJ2-1 TRBV7-2 - TGTGCCAGCAGCTTAGTCTTGGGCGCCTACAATGAGCAGTTCTTC CASSLVLGAYNEQFF
- TRBJ1-1 TRBV27 - TGTGCCAGCAGCCCCTGGGAAGGAGGGAACACTGAAGCTTTCTTT CASSPWEGGNTEAFF
- TRBJ2-1 TRBV10-3 - TGTGCCATCTCCAGTAGCGGCCTCTACAATGAGCAGTTCTTC CAISSSGLYNEQFF
- TRBJ2-7 TRBV7-8 - TGTGCCAGCAGCCTCCACAGGGCTTACGAGCAGTACTTC CASSLHRAYEQYF
TRBD1 TRBJ1-3 TRBV27 - TGTGCCAGCAGTTTTAAGTCCCCGGGACAGGGGCTTATAGCGGGAAACACCATATATTTT CASSFKSPGQGLIAGNTIYF
- TRBJ2-7 TRBV30 - TGTGCCTGGAGTCAGATAAATTACGAGCAGTACTTC CAWSQINYEQYF
- TRBJ1-1 TRBV27 - TGTGCCAGCAGTTTACCAGGGACTGAAGCTTTCTTT CASSLPGTEAFF
TRBD2 TRBJ2-1 TRBV19 - TGTGCCAGCTTAGCGGGAGGGGGACGAGTGGGTGAGCAGTTCTTC CASLAGGGRVGEQFF
- TRBJ2-7 TRBV6-5 - TGTGCCAGCAAGCGGCTCAGAGGATACGAGCAGTACTTC CASKRLRGYEQYF
- TRBJ2-7 TRBV10-3 - TGTGCCATCAGTGAGTCGACCAGCGCGGGCTACGAGCAGTACTTC CAISESTSAGYEQYF
- TRBJ2-5 TRBV6-5 - TGTGCCAGCGACCGTTCAGGGGGAGGTGAGACCCAGTACTTC CASDRSGGGETQYF
TRBD2 TRBJ2-2 TRBV18 - TGTGCCAGCTCACCACCGGGCCAGCGGGGGACCGGGGAGCTGTTTTTT CASSPPGQRGTGELFF
TRBD2 TRBJ2-5 TRBV5-5 - TGTGCCAGCAGCTTAGCGGGAGAGGGGGAGACCCAGTACTTC CASSLAGEGETQYF
- TRBJ2-5 TRBV28 - TGTGCCAGCAGTCTCCGATACAGAAAGGTGGAGACCCAGTACTTC CASSLRYRKVETQYF
- TRBJ2-7 TRBV2 - TGTGCCAGCAGAGAACAGGGCTACGAGCAGTACTTC CASREQGYEQYF
- TRBJ2-7 TRBV3-1/TRBV3-2 - TGTGCCAGCAGCCGGGGGGACCACGAGCAGTACTTC CASSRGDHEQYF
- TRBJ2-2 TRBV5-6 once TGTGCCAGCAGCTTGAGCCCGCTAGGCATCACCGGGGAGCTGTTTTTT CASSLSPLGITGELFF
TRBD2 TRBJ2-3 TRBV2 - TGTGCCAGCAGTGAAAAATGGGCTAGCGGACCCGGTCTAGATACGCAGTATTTT CASSEKWASGPGLDTQYF
- TRBJ2-6 TRBV21-1 - TGTGCCAGCAGCAAAGTTAGGGCTAGCGGGAGGAGCTCTGGGGCCAACGTCCTGACTTTC CASSKVRASGRSSGANVLTF
- TRBJ1-2 TRBV12-3/TRBV12-4 - TGTGCCAGCAGTTTAGCCCGGAACTATGGCTACACCTTC CASSLARNYGYTF
TRBD2 TRBJ2-3 TRBV4-2 - TGTGCCAGCAGCCAAGCTATAGCGGGAGCAGATACGCAGTATTTT CASSQAIAGADTQYF
TRBD1 TRBJ2-7 TRBV5-4 - TGTGCCAGCAGTCGGACAGGGAGCTCCTACGAGCAGTACTTC CASSRTGSSYEQYF
- TRBJ2-2 TRBV6-5 - TGTGCCAGCAGTTACGGAGGGGGCCCGTCCGGGGAGCTGTTTTTT CASSYGGGPSGELFF
- TRBJ2-4 TRBV4-1 - TGCGCCAGCAGCCAAGAATGGAGTGGGGCAGCCAAAAACATTCAGTACTTC CASSQEWSGAAKNIQYF
TRBD1 TRBJ1-1 TRBV19 - TGTGCCAGTAGTCCGGGACAGTACACTGAAGCTTTCTTT CASSPGQYTEAFF
- TRBJ2-2 TRBV16 - TGTGCCAGCAGCCAAGCGAGGGAGACCGGGGAGCTGTTTTTT CASSQARETGELFF
- TRBJ1-1 TRBV10-3 - TGTGCCATCAGTGAGGCGGGGGCGCGGGGGCAGGACACTGAAGCTTTCTTT CAISEAGARGQDTEAFF
TRBD1 TRBJ1-1 TRBV28 - TGTGCCAGCACCACCGGGAACAGGGGGGGAACTGAAGCTTTCTTT CASTTGNRGGTEAFF